This TCR beta chain was sequenced for a study of T cell changes during pregnancy in multiple sclerosis. Produced via immunoSEQ multiplex PCR; TCRdb's table is partial and in-frame only. The sample records about 57,000 clones, over 80% being singletons. There are 14 residues in the CDR3. Germline CDR1 is SGHRS and CDR2 is YFSETQ. V gave up 6 bases and J gave up 2 bases, with 13 bases separating them. This sequence originates from a female donor with multiple sclerosis, enrolled in a pregnancy study. This chain joins TRBV5-1 and TRBJ2-3, with D tentatively TRBD2 (7 bases). Source: CD4+ T cells from peripheral blood mononuclear cells, taken in the third trimester of pregnancy. CDR3 protein: CASMGGANTDTQYF. DNA of the CDR3: TGCGCCAGCATGGGGGGGGCTAACACAGATACGCAGTATTTT. The full variable domain, rest sourced from reference TRBV5-1 and TRBJ2-3, is KAGVTQTPRYLIKTRGQQVTLSCSPISGHRSVSWYQQTPGQGLQFLFEYFSETQRNKGNFPGRFSGRQFSNSRSEMNVSTLELGDSALYLCASMGGANTDTQYFGPGTRLTVL.